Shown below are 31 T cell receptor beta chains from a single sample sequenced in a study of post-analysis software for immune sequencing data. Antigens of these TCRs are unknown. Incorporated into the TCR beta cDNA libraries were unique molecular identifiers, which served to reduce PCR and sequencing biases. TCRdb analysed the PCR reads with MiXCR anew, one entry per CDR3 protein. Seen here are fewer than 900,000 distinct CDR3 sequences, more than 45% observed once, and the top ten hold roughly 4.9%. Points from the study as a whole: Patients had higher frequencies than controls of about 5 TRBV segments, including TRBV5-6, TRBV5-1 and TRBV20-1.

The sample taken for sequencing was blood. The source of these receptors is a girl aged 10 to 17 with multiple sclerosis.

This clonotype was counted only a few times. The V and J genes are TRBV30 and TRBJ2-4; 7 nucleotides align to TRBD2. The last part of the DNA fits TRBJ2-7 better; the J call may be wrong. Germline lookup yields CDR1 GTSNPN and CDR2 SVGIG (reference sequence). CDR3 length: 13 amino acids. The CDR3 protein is CAWSRGLTYEQYF. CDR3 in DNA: TGTGCCTGGAGTAGGGGACTAACATACGAGCAGTACTTC.

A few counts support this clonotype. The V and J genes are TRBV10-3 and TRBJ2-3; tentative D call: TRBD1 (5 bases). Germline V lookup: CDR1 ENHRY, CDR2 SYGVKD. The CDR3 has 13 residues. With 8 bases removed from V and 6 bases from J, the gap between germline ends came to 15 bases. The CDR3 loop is CAIGQFPGDTQYF. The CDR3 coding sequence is TGTGCCATCGGGCAGTTCCCAGGGGATACGCAGTATTTT.

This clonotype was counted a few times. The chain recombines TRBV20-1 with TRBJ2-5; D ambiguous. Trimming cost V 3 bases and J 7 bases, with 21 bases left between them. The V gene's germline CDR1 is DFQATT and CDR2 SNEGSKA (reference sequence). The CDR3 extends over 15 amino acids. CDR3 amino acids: CSARPEDLILGTQYF. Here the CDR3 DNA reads TGCAGTGCTAGGCCTGAGGACCTGATCTTAGGGACCCAGTACTTC.

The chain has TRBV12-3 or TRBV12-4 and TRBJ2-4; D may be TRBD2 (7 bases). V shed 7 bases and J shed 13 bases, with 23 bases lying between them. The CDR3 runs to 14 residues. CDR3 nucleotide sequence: TGTGCCAGCACCGTCGGGGGGCCGACCTTAGGGCAGTACTTC. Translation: CASTVGGPTLGQYF.

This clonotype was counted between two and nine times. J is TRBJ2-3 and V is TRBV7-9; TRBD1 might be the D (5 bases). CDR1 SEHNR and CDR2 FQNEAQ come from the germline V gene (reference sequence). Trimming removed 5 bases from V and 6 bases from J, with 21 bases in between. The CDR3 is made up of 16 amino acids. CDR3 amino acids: CASSEHQGYRADTQYF. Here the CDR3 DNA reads TGTGCCAGCAGCGAACACCAGGGATATCGGGCGGATACGCAGTATTTT.

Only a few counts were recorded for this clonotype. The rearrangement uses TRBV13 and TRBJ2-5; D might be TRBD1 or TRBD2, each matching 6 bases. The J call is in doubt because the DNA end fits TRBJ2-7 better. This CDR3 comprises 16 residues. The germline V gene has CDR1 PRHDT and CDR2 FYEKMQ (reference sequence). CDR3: CASSSEGDSISGEQYF. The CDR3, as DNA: TGTGCCAGCAGCTCCGAGGGGGACTCAATCTCCGGCGAGCAGTACTTC.

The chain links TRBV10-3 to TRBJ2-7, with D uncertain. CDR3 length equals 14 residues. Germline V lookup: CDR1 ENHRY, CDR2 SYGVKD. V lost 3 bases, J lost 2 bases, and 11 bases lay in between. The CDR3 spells CAISEGRTPYEQYF. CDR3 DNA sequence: TGTGCCATCAGTGAAGGCAGAACCCCCTACGAGCAGTACTTC.

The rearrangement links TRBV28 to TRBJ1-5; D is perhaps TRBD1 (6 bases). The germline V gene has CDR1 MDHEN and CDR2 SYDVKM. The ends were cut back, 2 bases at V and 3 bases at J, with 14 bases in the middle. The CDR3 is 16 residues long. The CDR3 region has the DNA TGTGCCAGCAGTTTAGAACAGGGCGGACACAATCAGCCCCAGCATTTT. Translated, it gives CASSLEQGGHNQPQHF.

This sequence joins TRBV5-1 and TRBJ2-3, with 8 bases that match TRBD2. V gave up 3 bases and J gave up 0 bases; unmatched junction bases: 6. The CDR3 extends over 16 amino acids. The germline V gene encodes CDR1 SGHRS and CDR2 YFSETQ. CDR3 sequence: CASSSLTSASTDTQYF. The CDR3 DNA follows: TGCGCCAGCAGCTCCCTGACTAGCGCAAGCACAGATACGCAGTATTTT.

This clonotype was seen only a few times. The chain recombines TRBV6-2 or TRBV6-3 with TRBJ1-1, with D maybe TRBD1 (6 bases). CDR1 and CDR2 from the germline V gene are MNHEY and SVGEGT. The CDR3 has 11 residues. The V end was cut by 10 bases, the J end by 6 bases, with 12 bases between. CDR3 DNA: TGTGCCACGACACAGGGAGCTGAAGCTTTCTTT. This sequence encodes CATTQGAEAFF.

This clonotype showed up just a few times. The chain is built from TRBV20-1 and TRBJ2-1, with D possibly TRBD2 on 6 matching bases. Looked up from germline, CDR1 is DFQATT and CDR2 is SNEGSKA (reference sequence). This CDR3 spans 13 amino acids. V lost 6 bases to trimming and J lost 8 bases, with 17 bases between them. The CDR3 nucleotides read TGCAGTGCCAGGAGGGCAGGATATGATGAGCAGTTCTTC. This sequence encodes CSARRAGYDEQFF.

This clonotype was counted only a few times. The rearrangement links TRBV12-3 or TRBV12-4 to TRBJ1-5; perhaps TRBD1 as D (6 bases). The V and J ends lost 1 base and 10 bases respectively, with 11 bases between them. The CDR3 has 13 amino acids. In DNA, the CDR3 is TGTGCCAGCAGTTTAGTGAGGGGGGTTCCCCAGCATTTT. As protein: CASSLVRGVPQHF.

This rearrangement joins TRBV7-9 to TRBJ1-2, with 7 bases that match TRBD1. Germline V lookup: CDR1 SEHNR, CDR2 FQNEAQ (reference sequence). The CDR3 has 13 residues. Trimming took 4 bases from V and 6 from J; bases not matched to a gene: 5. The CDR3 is CASSSDRTDGYTF. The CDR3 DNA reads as TGTGCCAGCAGCTCGGACAGGACTGATGGCTACACCTTC.

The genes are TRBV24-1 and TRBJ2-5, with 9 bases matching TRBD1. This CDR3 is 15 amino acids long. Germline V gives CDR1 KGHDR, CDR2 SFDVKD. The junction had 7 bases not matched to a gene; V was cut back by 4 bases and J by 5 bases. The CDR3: CATSEVQGAGETQYF. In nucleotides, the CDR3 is TGTGCCACCAGTGAGGTACAGGGGGCCGGGGAGACCCAGTACTTC.

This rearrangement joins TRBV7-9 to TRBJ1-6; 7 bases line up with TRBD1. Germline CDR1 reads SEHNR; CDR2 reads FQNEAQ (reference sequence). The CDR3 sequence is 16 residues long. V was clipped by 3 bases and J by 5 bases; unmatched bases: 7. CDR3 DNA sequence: TGTGCCAGCAGCTTGGCCGGGACAGCGAATAATTCACCCCTCCACTTT. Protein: CASSLAGTANNSPLHF.

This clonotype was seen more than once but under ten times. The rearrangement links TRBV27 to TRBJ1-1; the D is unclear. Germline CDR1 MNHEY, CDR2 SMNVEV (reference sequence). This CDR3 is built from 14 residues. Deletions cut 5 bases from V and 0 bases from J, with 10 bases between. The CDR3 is CASSISGVNTEAFF. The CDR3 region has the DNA TGTGCCAGCAGTATAAGCGGAGTGAACACTGAAGCTTTCTTT.

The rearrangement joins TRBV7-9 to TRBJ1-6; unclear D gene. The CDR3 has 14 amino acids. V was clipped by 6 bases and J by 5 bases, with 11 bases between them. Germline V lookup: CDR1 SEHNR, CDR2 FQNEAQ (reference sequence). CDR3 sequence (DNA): TGTGCCAGCAGATATTACAGCGATAATTCACCCCTCCACTTT. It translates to CASRYYSDNSPLHF.

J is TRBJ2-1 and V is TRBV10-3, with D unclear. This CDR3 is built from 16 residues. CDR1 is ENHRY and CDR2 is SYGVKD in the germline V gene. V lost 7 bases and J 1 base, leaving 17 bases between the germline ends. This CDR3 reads CAINPLGPRSYNEQFF. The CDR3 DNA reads TGTGCCATCAACCCCCTAGGGCCCAGGTCCTACAATGAGCAGTTCTTC.

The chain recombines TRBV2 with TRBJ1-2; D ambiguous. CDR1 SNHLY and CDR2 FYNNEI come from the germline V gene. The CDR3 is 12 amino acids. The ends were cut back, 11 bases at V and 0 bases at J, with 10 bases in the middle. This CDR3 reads CASSATNYGYTF. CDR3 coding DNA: TGTGCCTCATCTGCGACTAACTATGGCTACACCTTC.

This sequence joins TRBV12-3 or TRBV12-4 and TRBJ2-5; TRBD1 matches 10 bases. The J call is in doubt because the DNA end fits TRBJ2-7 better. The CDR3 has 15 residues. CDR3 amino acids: CASSSSGTGDNEQYF. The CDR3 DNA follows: TGTGCCAGCAGTTCATCCGGGACAGGGGACAACGAGCAGTACTTC.

CDR3 residues: CASSLAGIIEQFF. In DNA, the CDR3 is TGTGCCAGCTCCCTAGCGGGAATAATTGAGCAGTTCTTC. The genes are TRBV12-3 or TRBV12-4 and TRBJ2-1; 9 bases fit TRBD2. Germline trimming cut 8 bases from V and 9 bases from J; bases unmatched to any gene: 8. CDR3 length equals 13 residues.

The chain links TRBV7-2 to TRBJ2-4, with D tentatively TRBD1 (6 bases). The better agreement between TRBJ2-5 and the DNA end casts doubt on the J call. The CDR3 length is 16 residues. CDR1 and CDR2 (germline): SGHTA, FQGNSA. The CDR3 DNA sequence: TGTGCCAGCAGCTTCCAAGGGACAACCTCCACAGAGACCCAGTACTTC. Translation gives CASSFQGTTSTETQYF.

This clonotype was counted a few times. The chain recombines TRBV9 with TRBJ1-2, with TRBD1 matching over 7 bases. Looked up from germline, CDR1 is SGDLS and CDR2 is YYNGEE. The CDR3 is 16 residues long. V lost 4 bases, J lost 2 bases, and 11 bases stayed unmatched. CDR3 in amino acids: CASSPAADRENYGYTF. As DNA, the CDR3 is TGTGCCAGCAGCCCCGCGGCCGACAGGGAAAACTATGGCTACACCTTC.

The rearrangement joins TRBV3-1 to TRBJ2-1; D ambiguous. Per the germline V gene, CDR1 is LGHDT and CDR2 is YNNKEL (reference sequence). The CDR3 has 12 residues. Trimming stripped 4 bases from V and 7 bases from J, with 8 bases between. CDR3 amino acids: CASSRAENEQFF. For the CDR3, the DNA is TGTGCCAGCAGCCGGGCGGAAAATGAGCAGTTCTTC.

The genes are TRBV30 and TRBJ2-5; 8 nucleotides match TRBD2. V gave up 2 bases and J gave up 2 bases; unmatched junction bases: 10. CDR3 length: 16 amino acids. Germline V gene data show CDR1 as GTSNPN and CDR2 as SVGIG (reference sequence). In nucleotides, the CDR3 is TGTGCCTGGAGTCGGCGACTAGCGTGGGAACAAGAGACCCAGTACTTC. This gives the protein CAWSRRLAWEQETQYF.

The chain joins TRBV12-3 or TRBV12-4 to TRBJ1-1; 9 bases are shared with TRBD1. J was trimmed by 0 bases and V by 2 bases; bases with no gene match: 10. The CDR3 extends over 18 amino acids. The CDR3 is CASSLNPRQGGMNTEAFF. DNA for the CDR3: TGTGCCAGCAGTTTAAACCCCCGACAGGGGGGCATGAACACTGAAGCTTTCTTT.

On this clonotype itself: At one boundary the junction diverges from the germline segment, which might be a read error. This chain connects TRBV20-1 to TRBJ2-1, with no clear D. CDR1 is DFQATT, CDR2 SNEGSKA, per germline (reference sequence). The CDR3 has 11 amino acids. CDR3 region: CSARDRFEQFF. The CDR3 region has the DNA TGCAGTGCTAGAGATCGCTTTGAGCAGTTCTTT.

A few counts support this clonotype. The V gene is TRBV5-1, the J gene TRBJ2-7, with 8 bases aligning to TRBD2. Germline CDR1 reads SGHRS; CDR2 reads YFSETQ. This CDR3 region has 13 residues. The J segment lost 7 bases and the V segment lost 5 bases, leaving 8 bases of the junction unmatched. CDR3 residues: CASRSSGTGEQYF. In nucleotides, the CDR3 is TGCGCCAGCAGAAGTAGCGGGACGGGAGAGCAGTACTTC.

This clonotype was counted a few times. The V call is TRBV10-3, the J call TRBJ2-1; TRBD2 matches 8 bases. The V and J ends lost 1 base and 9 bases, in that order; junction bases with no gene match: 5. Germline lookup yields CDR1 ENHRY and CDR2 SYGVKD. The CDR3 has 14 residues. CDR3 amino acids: CAISELREDGEQFF. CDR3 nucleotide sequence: TGTGCCATCAGTGAGTTGCGGGAGGACGGTGAGCAGTTCTTC.

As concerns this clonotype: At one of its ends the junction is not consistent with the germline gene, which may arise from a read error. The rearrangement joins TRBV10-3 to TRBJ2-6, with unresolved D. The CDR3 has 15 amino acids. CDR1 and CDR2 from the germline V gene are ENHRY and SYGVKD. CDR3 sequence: CAIREFSSGANVLTF. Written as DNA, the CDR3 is TGTGCCATCAGGGAGTTTAGCTCTGGGGCCAACGTCCTGACTTTC.

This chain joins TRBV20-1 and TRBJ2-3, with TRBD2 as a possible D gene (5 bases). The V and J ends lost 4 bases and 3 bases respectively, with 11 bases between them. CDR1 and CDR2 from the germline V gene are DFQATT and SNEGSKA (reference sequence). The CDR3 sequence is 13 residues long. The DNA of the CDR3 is TGCAGTGCTAAGGACCGGGGTACAGATACGCAGTATTTT. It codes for CSAKDRGTDTQYF.